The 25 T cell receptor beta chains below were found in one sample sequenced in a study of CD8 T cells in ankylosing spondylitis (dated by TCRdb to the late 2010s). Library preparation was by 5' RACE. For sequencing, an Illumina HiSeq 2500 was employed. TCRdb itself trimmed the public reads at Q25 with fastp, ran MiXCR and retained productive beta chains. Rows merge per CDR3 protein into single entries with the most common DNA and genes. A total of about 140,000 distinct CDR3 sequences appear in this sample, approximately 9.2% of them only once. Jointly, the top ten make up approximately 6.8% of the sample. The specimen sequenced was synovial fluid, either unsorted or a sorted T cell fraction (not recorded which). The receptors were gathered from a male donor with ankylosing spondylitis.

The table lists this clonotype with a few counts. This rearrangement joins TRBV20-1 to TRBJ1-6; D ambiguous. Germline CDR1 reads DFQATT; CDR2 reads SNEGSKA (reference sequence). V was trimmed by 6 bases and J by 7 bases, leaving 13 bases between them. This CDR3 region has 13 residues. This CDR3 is CSAKKQPNSPLHF. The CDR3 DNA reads TGCAGTGCCAAGAAGCAGCCAAATTCACCCCTCCACTTT.

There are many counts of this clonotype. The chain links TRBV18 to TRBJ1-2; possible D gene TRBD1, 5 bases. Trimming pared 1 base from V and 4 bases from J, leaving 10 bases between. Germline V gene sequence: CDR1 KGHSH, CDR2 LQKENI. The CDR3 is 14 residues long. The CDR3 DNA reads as TGTGCCAGCTCACCACAGACAGCTATCTATGGCTACACCTTC. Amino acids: CASSPQTAIYGYTF.

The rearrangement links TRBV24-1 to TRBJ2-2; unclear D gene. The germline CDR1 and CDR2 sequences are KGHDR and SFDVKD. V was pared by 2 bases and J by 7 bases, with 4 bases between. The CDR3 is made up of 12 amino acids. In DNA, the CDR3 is TGTGCCACCAGTGATTGGGGCGGGGAGCTGTTTTTT. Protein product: CATSDWGGELFF.

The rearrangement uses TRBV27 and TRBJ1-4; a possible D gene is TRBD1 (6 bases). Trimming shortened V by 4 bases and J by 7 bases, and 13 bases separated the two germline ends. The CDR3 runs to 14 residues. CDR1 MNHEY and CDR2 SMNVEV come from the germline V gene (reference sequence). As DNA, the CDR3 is TGTGCCAGCAGTTCCGGGACAAATGGTGAAAAACTGTTTTTT. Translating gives CASSSGTNGEKLFF.

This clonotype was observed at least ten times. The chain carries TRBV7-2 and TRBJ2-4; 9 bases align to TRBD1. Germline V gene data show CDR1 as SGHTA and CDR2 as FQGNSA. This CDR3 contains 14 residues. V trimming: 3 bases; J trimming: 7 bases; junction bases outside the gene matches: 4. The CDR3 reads CASSFRTGDNIQYF. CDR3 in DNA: TGTGCCAGCAGCTTCCGGACAGGGGACAACATTCAGTACTTC.

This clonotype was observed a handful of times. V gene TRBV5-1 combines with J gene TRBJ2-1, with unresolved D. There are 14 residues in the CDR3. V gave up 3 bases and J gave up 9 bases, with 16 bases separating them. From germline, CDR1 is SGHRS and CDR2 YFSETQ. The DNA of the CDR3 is TGCGCCAGCAGCTCCCCCAGACCCGGTAGTGAGCAGTTCTTC. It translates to CASSSPRPGSEQFF.

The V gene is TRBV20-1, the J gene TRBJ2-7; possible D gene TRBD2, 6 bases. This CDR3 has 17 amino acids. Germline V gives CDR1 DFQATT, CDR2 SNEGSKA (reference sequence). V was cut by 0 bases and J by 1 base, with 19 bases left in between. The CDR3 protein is CSARDTPRRGLSYEQYF. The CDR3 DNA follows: TGCAGTGCTAGAGATACCCCCCGGCGGGGTCTTTCCTACGAGCAGTACTTC.

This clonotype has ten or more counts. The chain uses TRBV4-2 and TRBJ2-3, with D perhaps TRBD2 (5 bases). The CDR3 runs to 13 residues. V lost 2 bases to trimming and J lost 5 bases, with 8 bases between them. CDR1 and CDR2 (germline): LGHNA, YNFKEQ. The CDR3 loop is CASSQQTRDTQYF. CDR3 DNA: TGTGCCAGCAGCCAACAAACTAGAGATACGCAGTATTTT.

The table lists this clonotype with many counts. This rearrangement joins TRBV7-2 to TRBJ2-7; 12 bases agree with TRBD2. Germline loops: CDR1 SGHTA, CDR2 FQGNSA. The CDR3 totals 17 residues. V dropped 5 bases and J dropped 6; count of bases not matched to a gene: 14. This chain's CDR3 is CASSRGTSGSSRGEQYF. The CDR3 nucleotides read TGTGCCAGCAGCCGAGGGACTAGCGGGTCATCACGCGGCGAGCAGTACTTC.

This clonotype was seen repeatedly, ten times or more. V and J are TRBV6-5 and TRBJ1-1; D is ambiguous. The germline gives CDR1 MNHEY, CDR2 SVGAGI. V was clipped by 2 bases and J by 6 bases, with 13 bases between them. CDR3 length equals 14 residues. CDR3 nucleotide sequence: TGTGCCAGCAGTTACGAGTTCACCGAGGCTGAAGCTTTCTTT. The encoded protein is CASSYEFTEAEAFF.

The chain's CDR3 is CASSSGTEGSPLHF. CDR3 nucleotide sequence: TGTGCCAGCAGTTCCGGGACAGAGGGATCACCCCTCCACTTT. V usage is TRBV6-5 and J usage is TRBJ1-6; 7 bases line up with TRBD1. The V gene's germline CDR1 is MNHEY and CDR2 SVGAGI. The CDR3 length is 14 residues. Trimming removed 4 bases from V and 10 bases from J; junction bases left unmatched: 7.

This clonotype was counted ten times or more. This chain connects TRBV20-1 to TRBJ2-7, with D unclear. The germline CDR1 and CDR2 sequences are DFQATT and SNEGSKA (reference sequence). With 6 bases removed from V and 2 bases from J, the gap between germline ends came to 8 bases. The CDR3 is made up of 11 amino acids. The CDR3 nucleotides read TGCAGTGCCGCCCCAACCTACGAGCAGTACTTC. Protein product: CSAAPTYEQYF.

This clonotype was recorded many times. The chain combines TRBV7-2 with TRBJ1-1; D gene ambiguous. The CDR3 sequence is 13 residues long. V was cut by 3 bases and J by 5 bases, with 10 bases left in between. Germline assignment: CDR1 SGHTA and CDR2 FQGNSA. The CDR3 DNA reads TGTGCCAGCAGCTTGGATCGTCGGACTGAAGCTTTCTTT. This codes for CASSLDRRTEAFF.

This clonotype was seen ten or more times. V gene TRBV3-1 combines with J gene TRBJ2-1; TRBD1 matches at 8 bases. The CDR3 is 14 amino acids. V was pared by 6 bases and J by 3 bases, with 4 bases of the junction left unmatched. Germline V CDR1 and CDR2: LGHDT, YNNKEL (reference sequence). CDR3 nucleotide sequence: TGTGCCAGCAGTTACGGACAGGGCTACAATGAGCAGTTCTTC. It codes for CASSYGQGYNEQFF.

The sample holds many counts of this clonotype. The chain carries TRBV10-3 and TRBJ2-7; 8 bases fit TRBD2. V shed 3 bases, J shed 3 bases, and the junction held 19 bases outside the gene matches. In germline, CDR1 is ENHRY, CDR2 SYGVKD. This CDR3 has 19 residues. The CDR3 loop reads CAISDLKRRGAGGLYEQYF. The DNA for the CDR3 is TGTGCCATCAGTGATTTAAAACGTAGAGGGGCGGGAGGACTCTACGAGCAGTACTTC.

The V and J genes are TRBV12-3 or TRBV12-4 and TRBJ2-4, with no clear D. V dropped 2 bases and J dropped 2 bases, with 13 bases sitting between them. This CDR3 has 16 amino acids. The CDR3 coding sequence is TGTGCCAGCAGTTTAAAGCTTCGAGAGTCCAAAAACATTCAGTACTTC. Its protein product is CASSLKLRESKNIQYF.

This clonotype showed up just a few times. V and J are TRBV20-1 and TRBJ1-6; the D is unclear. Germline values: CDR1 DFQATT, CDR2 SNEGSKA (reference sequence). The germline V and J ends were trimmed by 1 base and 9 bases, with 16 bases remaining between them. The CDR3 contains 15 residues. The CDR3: CSARARVRQFSPLHF. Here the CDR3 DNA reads TGCAGTGCTAGAGCAAGGGTTAGGCAGTTTTCACCCCTCCACTTT.

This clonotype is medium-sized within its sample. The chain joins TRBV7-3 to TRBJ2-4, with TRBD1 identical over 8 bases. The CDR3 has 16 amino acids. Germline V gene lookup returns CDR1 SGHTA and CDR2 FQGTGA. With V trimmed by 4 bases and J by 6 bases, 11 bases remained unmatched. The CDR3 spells CASSSGPTGQGNIQYF. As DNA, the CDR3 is TGTGCCAGCAGCTCAGGCCCGACAGGACAGGGAAACATTCAGTACTTC.

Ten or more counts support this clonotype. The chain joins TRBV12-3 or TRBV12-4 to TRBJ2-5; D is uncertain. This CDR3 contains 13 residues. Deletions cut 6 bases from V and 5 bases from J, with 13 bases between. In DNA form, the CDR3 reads TGTGCCAGCAGCCGAGTGATCGGGGAGACCCAGTACTTC. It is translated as CASSRVIGETQYF.

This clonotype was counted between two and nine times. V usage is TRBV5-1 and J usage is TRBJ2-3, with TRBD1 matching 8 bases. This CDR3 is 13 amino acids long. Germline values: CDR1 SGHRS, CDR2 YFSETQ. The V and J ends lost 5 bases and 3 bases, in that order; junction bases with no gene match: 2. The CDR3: CASRGQGTDTQYF. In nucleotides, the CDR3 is TGCGCCAGCAGAGGACAGGGTACAGATACGCAGTATTTT. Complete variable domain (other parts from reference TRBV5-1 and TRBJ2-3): KAGVTQTPRYLIKTRGQQVTLSCSPISGHRSVSWYQQTPGQGLQFLFEYFSETQRNKGNFPGRFSGRQFSNSRSEMNVSTLELGDSALYLCASRGQGTDTQYFGPGTRLTVL.

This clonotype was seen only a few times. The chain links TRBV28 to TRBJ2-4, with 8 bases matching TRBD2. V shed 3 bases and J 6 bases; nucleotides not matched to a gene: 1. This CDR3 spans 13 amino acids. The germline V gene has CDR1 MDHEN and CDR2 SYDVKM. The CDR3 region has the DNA TGTGCCAGCAGTTTTCTAGCGGGAAACATTCAGTACTTC. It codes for CASSFLAGNIQYF.

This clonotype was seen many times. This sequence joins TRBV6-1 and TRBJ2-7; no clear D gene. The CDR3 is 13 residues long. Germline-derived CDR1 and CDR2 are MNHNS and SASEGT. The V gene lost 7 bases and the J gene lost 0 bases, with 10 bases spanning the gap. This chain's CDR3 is CASKPANSYEQYF. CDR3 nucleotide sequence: TGTGCCAGCAAGCCTGCAAACTCCTACGAGCAGTACTTC.

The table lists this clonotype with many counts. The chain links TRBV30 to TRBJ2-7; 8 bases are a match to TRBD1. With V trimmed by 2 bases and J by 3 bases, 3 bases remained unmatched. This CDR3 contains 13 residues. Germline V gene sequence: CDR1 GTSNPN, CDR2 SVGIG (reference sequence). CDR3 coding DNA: TGTGCCTGGAGTACAGGGGGGTACTACGAGCAGTACTTC. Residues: CAWSTGGYYEQYF.

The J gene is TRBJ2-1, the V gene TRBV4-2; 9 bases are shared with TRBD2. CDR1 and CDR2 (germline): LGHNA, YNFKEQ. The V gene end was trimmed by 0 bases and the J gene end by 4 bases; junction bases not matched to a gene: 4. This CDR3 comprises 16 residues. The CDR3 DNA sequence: TGTGCCAGCAGCCAAGAACGACTAGCGGATTACAATGAGCAGTTCTTC. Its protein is CASSQERLADYNEQFF.

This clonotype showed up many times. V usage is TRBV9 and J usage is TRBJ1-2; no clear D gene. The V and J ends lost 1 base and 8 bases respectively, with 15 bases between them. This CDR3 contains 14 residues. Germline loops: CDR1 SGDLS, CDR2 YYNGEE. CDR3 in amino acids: CASSVLSGLDGYTF. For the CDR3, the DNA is TGTGCCAGCAGCGTACTGTCCGGGTTGGACGGCTACACCTTC.